These 31 T cell receptor beta chains share one sample of origin, sequenced in a study of cytomegalovirus exposure and HLA in healthy donors. The PCR made use of 60 Vbeta and 13 Jbeta primers. Clones were sequenced by immunoSEQ multiplex PCR, and TCRdb holds only the in-frame ones, with some missing. Of about 200,000 clones detected, roughly 80% appear once; the ten largest clones hold around 1.4%. The specimen was PBMCs. These receptor sequences come from a girl aged 10-17 years in good health and CMV-seronegative.

The chain combines TRBV5-4 with TRBJ1-1, with 7 bases fitting TRBD1. The CDR3 runs to 14 residues. J was trimmed by 10 bases and V by 5 bases; bases with no gene match: 14. The V gene's germline CDR1 is SGHNT and CDR2 YYREEE (reference sequence). The CDR3: CASSLTGENLVAFF. The DNA of the CDR3 is TGTGCCAGCAGTCTCACAGGGGAAAATTTGGTAGCTTTCTTT. The full variable domain, rest sourced from reference TRBV5-4 and TRBJ1-1, is ETGVTQSPTHLIKTRGQQVTLRCSSQSGHNTVSWYQQALGQGPQFIFQYYREEENGRGNFPPRFSGLQFPNYSSELNVNALELDDSALYLCASSLTGENLVAFFGQGTRLTVV.

The chain couples TRBV2 to TRBJ1-5, with a possible D match to TRBD1 (6 bases). Germline V gene lookup returns CDR1 SNHLY and CDR2 FYNNEI. The CDR3 totals 15 residues. V gave up 3 bases and J gave up 6 bases, with 15 bases separating them. This chain's CDR3 is CASSDWGAGGQPQHF. CDR3 in DNA: TGTGCCAGCAGTGATTGGGGGGCGGGAGGTCAGCCCCAGCATTTT.

The chain is built from TRBV19 and TRBJ1-2; no reliable D call. Trimming shortened V by 5 bases and J by 4 bases, and 14 bases separated the two germline ends. Germline V lookup: CDR1 LNHDA, CDR2 SQIVND (reference sequence). This CDR3 region has 14 residues. Written as DNA, the CDR3 is TGTGCCAGTAGTCCCAACATAGAGGGCTATGGCTACACCTTC. This sequence encodes CASSPNIEGYGYTF.

The rearrangement joins TRBV6-5 to TRBJ2-5, with D perhaps matching TRBD2 (5 bases). The J call may be faulty, since TRBJ2-7 better matches the DNA end. CDR3 length: 12 residues. The germline V gene encodes CDR1 MNHEY and CDR2 SVGAGI. CDR3: CASRGRTYEQYF. In DNA form, the CDR3 reads TGTGCCAGCAGGGGGAGAACCTACGAGCAGTACTTC.

V usage is TRBV19 and J usage is TRBJ1-5; 8 positions match TRBD1. CDR1 is LNHDA, CDR2 SQIVND, per germline (reference sequence). J lost 2 bases, V lost 6 bases, and 6 bases had no gene match. The CDR3 is 15 amino acids. The CDR3 coding sequence is TGTGCCAGTAGGATCGAGGGACAGGGCAATCAGCCCCAGCATTTT. As protein: CASRIEGQGNQPQHF.

CDR3 coding DNA: TGTGCCAGCAGCGCGAGAGTGGGCCAGAACTATGGCTACACCTTC. Residues: CASSARVGQNYGYTF. The J gene is TRBJ1-2, the V gene TRBV5-8; D is ambiguous. The length of the CDR3 is 15 residues. V was clipped by 4 bases and J by 2 bases, with 15 bases between them. Germline V gene data show CDR1 as SGHTS and CDR2 as YDEGEE.

This clone was found once. The chain couples TRBV5-1 to TRBJ2-5, with 14 bases that match TRBD2. CDR3 length: 17 amino acids. Germline CDR1 is SGHRS and CDR2 is YFSETQ. The trim removed 0 bases at V and 4 bases at J, leaving 5 bases unmatched. CDR3 loop: CASSLARTSGRTETQYF. The CDR3 nucleotides read TGCGCCAGCAGCTTGGCCCGGACTAGCGGGAGGACAGAGACCCAGTACTTC. The complete variable domain, with remaining parts taken from reference TRBV5-1 and TRBJ2-5, reads KAGVTQTPRYLIKTRGQQVTLSCSPISGHRSVSWYQQTPGQGLQFLFEYFSETQRNKGNFPGRFSGRQFSNSRSEMNVSTLELGDSALYLCASSLARTSGRTETQYFGPGTRLLVL.

This clone was counted a single time. The chain has TRBV18 and TRBJ1-5; D perhaps matches TRBD1 (5 bases). V gave up 3 bases and J gave up 4 bases, with 13 bases separating them. The CDR3 spans 15 residues. CDR1 and CDR2 (germline): KGHSH, LQKENI. Here the CDR3 DNA reads TGTGCCAGCTCACCCCAGGGAGGGTTTAATCAGCCCCAGCATTTT. Translation: CASSPQGGFNQPQHF.

This chain uses TRBV9 with TRBJ1-3, with 8 bases lining up with TRBD1. Looked up from germline, CDR1 is SGDLS and CDR2 is YYNGEE. Unmatched junction bases numbered 4, after V lost 2 bases and J lost 3 bases. The CDR3 runs 15 residues. The CDR3 region has the DNA TGTGCCAGCAGCGTGGCACAGGGGGTTGGAAACACCATATATTTT. Translating gives CASSVAQGVGNTIYF.

The chain's CDR3 is CAISDYGAEDLNTIYF. The CDR3 DNA reads TGTGCCATCAGTGATTATGGGGCAGAGGATCTCAACACCATATATTTT. This chain connects TRBV10-3 to TRBJ1-3; possible D gene TRBD1, 5 bases. Deletions cut 3 bases from V and 7 bases from J, with 19 bases between. CDR1 and CDR2 (germline): ENHRY, SYGVKD. CDR3 length: 16 residues.

In this sample, this clone turned up a few times. The rearrangement uses TRBV2 and TRBJ1-1, with 7 bases that match TRBD1. V was clipped by 6 bases and J by 0 bases; unmatched bases: 16. The CDR3 extends over 18 amino acids. CDR1 and CDR2 (germline): SNHLY, FYNNEI. CDR3: CASRHWTGGDRMNTEAFF. The CDR3 DNA reads TGTGCCAGCAGGCATTGGACAGGCGGTGATAGAATGAACACTGAAGCTTTCTTT.

This chain uses TRBV7-9 with TRBJ1-2; TRBD1 matches 12 bases. After removal of 4 bases from V and 7 bases from J, the junction contained 7 bases not matched to a gene. Germline V CDR1 and CDR2: SEHNR, FQNEAQ (reference sequence). The CDR3 contains 15 residues. CDR3 residues: CASSSRDRGPAGYTF. The CDR3 DNA reads TGTGCCAGCAGCTCCCGGGACAGGGGGCCTGCTGGCTACACCTTC.

This clone was picked up one time. The chain couples TRBV4-1 to TRBJ1-1; no definite D call. Germline V gives CDR1 MGHRA, CDR2 YSYEKL. This CDR3 comprises 17 residues. Deletions cut 2 bases from V and 3 bases from J, with 19 bases between. The CDR3 region is CASSQYAHGTTDTEAFF. CDR3 bases: TGCGCCAGCAGCCAATACGCCCACGGAACTACCGACACTGAAGCTTTCTTT.

The V gene is TRBV5-8, the J gene TRBJ1-3; D gene unclear. Trimming pared 0 bases from V and 0 bases from J, leaving 16 bases between. Germline V lookup: CDR1 SGHTS, CDR2 YDEGEE. The CDR3 totals 18 residues. Here the CDR3 reads CASSLGGSPTFSGNTIYF. The CDR3 DNA reads TGTGCCAGCAGCTTGGGAGGAAGCCCAACATTCTCTGGAAACACCATATATTTT.

This sequence joins TRBV7-8 and TRBJ1-6; D is ambiguous. Germline V lookup: CDR1 SGHVS, CDR2 FQNEAQ. V was shortened by 1 base and J by 13 bases, with 20 bases between the two germline ends. The CDR3 covers 16 residues. The CDR3 sequence is CASSLVSGSVPAPLHF. The DNA of the CDR3 is TGTGCCAGCAGCTTAGTTTCGGGTTCGGTCCCCGCCCCCCTCCACTTT.

The rearrangement joins TRBV25-1 to TRBJ2-6; the D gene is possibly TRBD1 (6 bases). The CDR3 has 17 residues. Germline V gives CDR1 MGHDK, CDR2 SYGVNS. The V end lost 1 base, the J end lost 4 bases, and 14 bases lay between the germline ends. CDR3 loop: CASSEFKQGTGANVLTF. The DNA of the CDR3 is TGTGCCAGCAGTGAATTTAAACAGGGAACCGGGGCCAACGTCCTGACTTTC.

The V call is TRBV7-9, the J call TRBJ2-5; a weak D match, TRBD1 (6 bases). This CDR3 region has 15 residues. CDR1 and CDR2 (germline): SEHNR, FQNEAQ (reference sequence). V lost 1 base and J 2 bases, leaving 11 bases between the germline ends. The CDR3 DNA is TGTGCCAGCAGCTTAGGGGGGACATCTCAAGAGACCCAGTACTTC. Its translation: CASSLGGTSQETQYF.

This chain links TRBV2 with TRBJ2-1; possible D gene TRBD2, 5 bases. CDR1 SNHLY and CDR2 FYNNEI come from the germline V gene. The V gene lost 7 bases and the J gene lost 2 bases, with 12 bases spanning the gap. The CDR3 runs 14 residues. The CDR3 DNA reads as TGTGCCAGCATGGTTGGGAGAACCTACAATGAGCAGTTCTTC. It yields the protein CASMVGRTYNEQFF.

The CDR3 protein is CASSLQRGGSYEQYF. In DNA, the CDR3 is TGCGCCAGCAGCCTCCAGCGGGGTGGATCCTACGAGCAGTACTTC. The chain has TRBV4-3 and TRBJ2-7, with TRBD2 identical over 7 bases. Germline lookup yields CDR1 LGHNA and CDR2 YSLEER. The CDR3 is 15 residues long. V dropped 4 bases and J dropped 1; count of bases not matched to a gene: 7.

CDR3 sequence (DNA): TGTGCCACCGCTCCCAGGGCCAACACTGAAGCTTTCTTT. Residues: CATAPRANTEAFF. The chain recombines TRBV6-1 with TRBJ1-1, with D possibly being TRBD1 (5 bases). Trimming pared 10 bases from V and 2 bases from J, leaving 14 bases between. Germline V gene sequence: CDR1 MNHNS, CDR2 SASEGT. This CDR3 is 13 amino acids long.

In its sample, this clone was seen a few times. V and J are TRBV18 and TRBJ2-3; 8 nucleotides match TRBD2. Germline CDR1 reads KGHSH; CDR2 reads LQKENI. This CDR3 contains 15 residues. The J segment lost 0 bases and the V segment lost 3 bases, leaving 2 bases of the junction unmatched. The CDR3 is CASSPVAGSTDTQYF. The CDR3, as DNA: TGTGCCAGCTCACCCGTAGCGGGGAGCACAGATACGCAGTATTTT.

V is TRBV7-8 and J is TRBJ2-1, with D tentatively TRBD2 (5 bases). The ends were cut back, 1 base at V and 15 bases at J, with 13 bases in the middle. Germline V gene sequence: CDR1 SGHVS, CDR2 FQNEAQ. The CDR3 runs to 12 residues. The CDR3 here is CASSLGAGFRFF. As DNA, the CDR3 is TGTGCCAGCAGCTTAGGGGCGGGTTTTCGGTTCTTC.

The rearrangement joins TRBV13 to TRBJ1-2, with 9 nucleotides matching TRBD1. CDR3 size: 16 residues. J gave up 3 bases and V 1 base, and 6 bases lay outside the gene matches. Germline V CDR1 and CDR2: PRHDT, FYEKMQ (reference sequence). The CDR3 region has the DNA TGTGCCAGCAGCTTAGAAGGACAGGGGATTTACTATGGCTACACCTTC. Translating gives CASSLEGQGIYYGYTF.

This chain connects TRBV18 to TRBJ1-4, with 7 bases aligning to TRBD1. There are 15 residues in the CDR3. From germline, CDR1 is KGHSH and CDR2 LQKENI. J gave up 5 bases and V 3 bases, and 6 bases lay outside the gene matches. The DNA for the CDR3 is TGTGCCAGCTCACCGCGGACAGGAGTCAATGAAAAACTGTTTTTT. It specifies CASSPRTGVNEKLFF.

The chain combines TRBV19 with TRBJ2-3; D is undetermined. This CDR3 has 13 residues. V lost 5 bases to trimming and J lost 2 bases, with 8 bases between them. Germline CDR1 LNHDA, CDR2 SQIVND (reference sequence). The CDR3 region has the DNA TGTGCCAGTAGTCCTTCTCTCACAGATACGCAGTATTTT. Protein: CASSPSLTDTQYF.

The chain is built from TRBV6-5 and TRBJ2-3; TRBD1 aligns across 7 bases. Trimming removed 8 bases from V and 3 bases from J; junction bases left unmatched: 5. The CDR3 runs to 13 residues. Germline V lookup: CDR1 MNHEY, CDR2 SVGAGI. The CDR3, as DNA: TGTGCCAGCGCCAGGGGGAGAACAGATACGCAGTATTTT. Residues: CASARGRTDTQYF.

This clone was counted between two and nine times. The chain employs TRBV15 and TRBJ2-2; 7 bases fit TRBD1. Looked up from germline, CDR1 is LNHNV and CDR2 is YYDKDF (reference sequence). V shed 0 bases, J shed 6 bases, and the junction held 10 bases outside the gene matches. The CDR3 contains 17 residues. CDR3 coding DNA: TGTGCCACCAGCAGAGATTTGGGCATGACAGGGTCCGGGGAGCTGTTTTTT. It codes for CATSRDLGMTGSGELFF.

This chain joins TRBV6-1 and TRBJ1-5, with TRBD1 identical over 10 bases. This CDR3 spans 16 amino acids. CDR1 MNHNS and CDR2 SASEGT come from the germline V gene. V lost 2 bases to trimming and J lost 4 bases; unmatched junction nucleotides: 5. The CDR3 loop reads CASSEMGTGVNQPQHF. CDR3 nucleotide sequence: TGTGCCAGCAGTGAAATGGGGACAGGGGTAAATCAGCCCCAGCATTTT.

This chain links TRBV28 with TRBJ1-3; D ambiguous. Trimming cost V 8 bases and J 4 bases, with 6 bases left between them. This CDR3 region has 11 residues. Germline CDR1 MDHEN, CDR2 SYDVKM. CDR3 amino acids: CASGRGNTIYF. As DNA, the CDR3 is TGTGCCAGCGGTCGGGGAAACACCATATATTTT.

This clone turned up a few times. The chain recombines TRBV10-3 with TRBJ2-5, with TRBD2 as a possible D gene (5 bases). Germline CDR1 ENHRY, CDR2 SYGVKD. The ends were cut back, 0 bases at V and 2 bases at J, with 19 bases in the middle. This CDR3 has 18 residues. CDR3 bases: TGTGCCATCAGTGAGTCCCTTGGTTTAAAAGCGGATCAAGAGACCCAGTACTTC. Its protein is CAISESLGLKADQETQYF.

The V and J genes are TRBV6-5 and TRBJ2-2; D gene unclear. Germline V lookup: CDR1 MNHEY, CDR2 SVGAGI. CDR3 length equals 14 residues. V was clipped by 7 bases and J by 3 bases, with 12 bases between them. DNA for the CDR3: TGTGCCAGCATCTTCCGTTGGCACACCGGGGAGCTGTTTTTT. It specifies CASIFRWHTGELFF.